This T cell receptor (beta chain) was profiled in a study of shared clonotypes between healthy human individuals. Findings and caveats of the study: Though the depth was large, rarefaction showed that sorted-subset sequencing was incomplete.

The study drew its donors from healthy HIV-negative adults without recent acute infections or vaccinations. In the case of this clone: Antigen specificity is unknown.

Researchers divided each subset's genomic DNA evenly across several immunoSEQ plates. Assay used: immunoSEQ multiplex PCR; TCRdb lists only in-frame clones, some missing. This table holds about 2.4 million clones, around nine tenths found once. In germline, CDR1 is MDHEN, CDR2 SYDVKM. The CDR3 contains 17 residues. The V end was cut by 9 bases, the J end by 0 bases, with 21 bases between. The V call is TRBV28, the J call TRBJ1-3; maybe TRBD1 (5 bases). The sequencing input was naive CD4+ T cells sorted from blood. Stated subset: CD45RA+ positively selected. The sequence derives from a man between 18 and 29 years old in good health. CDR3 in amino acids: CASNSGHSFPSGNTIYF. CDR3 nucleotide sequence: TGTGCCAGTAATAGCGGACACAGCTTCCCCTCTGGAAACACCATATATTTT.